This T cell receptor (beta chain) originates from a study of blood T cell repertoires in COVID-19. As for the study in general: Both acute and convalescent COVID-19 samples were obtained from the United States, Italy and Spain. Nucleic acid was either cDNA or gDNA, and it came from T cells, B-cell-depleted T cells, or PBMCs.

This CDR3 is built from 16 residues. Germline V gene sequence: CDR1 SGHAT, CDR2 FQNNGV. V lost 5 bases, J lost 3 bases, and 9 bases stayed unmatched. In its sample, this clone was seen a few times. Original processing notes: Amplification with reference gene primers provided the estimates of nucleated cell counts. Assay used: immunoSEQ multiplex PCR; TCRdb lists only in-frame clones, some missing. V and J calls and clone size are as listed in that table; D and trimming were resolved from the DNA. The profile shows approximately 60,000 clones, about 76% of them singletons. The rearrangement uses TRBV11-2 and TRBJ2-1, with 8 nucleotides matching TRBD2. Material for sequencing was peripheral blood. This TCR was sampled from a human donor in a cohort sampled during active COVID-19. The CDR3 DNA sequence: TGTGCCAGCAGCCCTCTGGGGCGGGGGGACTACAATGAGCAGTTCTTC. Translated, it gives CASSPLGRGDYNEQFF.